This paragraph covers one T cell receptor (beta chain) sequence. Its antigen remains unknown. The data derive from a study of T cell responses to AZD1222 COVID-19 vaccine. Study findings and constraints: Spike-specific TCR breadth and depth grew following two AZD1222 doses.

Profiling relied on immunoSEQ multiplex PCR, and the TCRdb table lists in-frame clones only, not all of them. The sample carries over 130,000 clones, approximately 89% recorded once. V dropped 3 bases and J dropped 5 bases, with 13 bases sitting between them. Per germline, CDR1 DFQATT and CDR2 SNEGSKA (reference sequence). The CDR3 spans 13 residues. The rearrangement joins TRBV20-1 to TRBJ2-5, with a tentative D call TRBD2 (6 bases). This clonotype was sampled from an adult in good health. The sequences come from peripheral blood, collected on day 0 of AZD1222 vaccination. The CDR3 DNA sequence: TGCAGTGCTAGTAGAACAGGAGGGGAGACCCAGTACTTC. As protein: CSASRTGGETQYF.